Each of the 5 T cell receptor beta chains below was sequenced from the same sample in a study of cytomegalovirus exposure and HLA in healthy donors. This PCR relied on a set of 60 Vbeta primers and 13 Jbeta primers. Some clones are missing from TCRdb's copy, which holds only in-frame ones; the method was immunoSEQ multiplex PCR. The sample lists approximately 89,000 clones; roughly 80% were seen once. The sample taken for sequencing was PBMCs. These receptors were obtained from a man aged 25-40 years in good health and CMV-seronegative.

The CDR3 is CATGPERGGQFF. CDR3 in DNA: TGTGCAACAGGTCCGGAGCGGGGGGGCCAGTTCTTC. V is TRBV10-3 and J is TRBJ2-1; 10 nucleotides align to TRBD2. Germline V lookup: CDR1 ENHRY, CDR2 SYGVKD. The CDR3 runs 12 residues.

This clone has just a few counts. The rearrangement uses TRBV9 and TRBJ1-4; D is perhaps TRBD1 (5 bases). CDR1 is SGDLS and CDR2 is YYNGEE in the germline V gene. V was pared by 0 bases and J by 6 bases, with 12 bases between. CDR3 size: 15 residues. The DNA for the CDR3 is TGTGCCAGCAGCGTAGCTTTGGGGCCTTATGAAAAACTGTTTTTT. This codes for CASSVALGPYEKLFF.

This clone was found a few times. CDR3 sequence reads: CASRGNTQWGVRNQPQHF. The DNA for the CDR3 is TGTGCCAGTAGAGGCAATACGCAATGGGGAGTTCGGAATCAGCCCCAGCATTTT. The chain joins TRBV19 to TRBJ1-5; D gene ambiguous. There are 18 residues in the CDR3. CDR1 and CDR2 from the germline V gene are LNHDA and SQIVND (reference sequence). Trimming removed 6 bases from V and 4 bases from J, with 25 bases in between.

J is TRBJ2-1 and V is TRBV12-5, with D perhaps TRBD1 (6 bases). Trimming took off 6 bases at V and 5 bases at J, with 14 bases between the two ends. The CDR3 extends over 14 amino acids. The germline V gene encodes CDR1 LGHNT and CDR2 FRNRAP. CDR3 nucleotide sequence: TGTGCTAGTGGACGAGGGGGTTGGGACAATGAGCAGTTCTTC. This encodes CASGRGGWDNEQFF.

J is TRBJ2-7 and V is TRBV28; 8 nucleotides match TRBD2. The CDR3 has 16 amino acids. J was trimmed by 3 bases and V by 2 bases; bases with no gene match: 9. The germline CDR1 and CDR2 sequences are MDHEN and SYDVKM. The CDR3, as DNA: TGTGCCAGCAGTTTAGTAGCAGCGGGAGATTTCTACGAGCAGTACTTC. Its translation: CASSLVAAGDFYEQYF.